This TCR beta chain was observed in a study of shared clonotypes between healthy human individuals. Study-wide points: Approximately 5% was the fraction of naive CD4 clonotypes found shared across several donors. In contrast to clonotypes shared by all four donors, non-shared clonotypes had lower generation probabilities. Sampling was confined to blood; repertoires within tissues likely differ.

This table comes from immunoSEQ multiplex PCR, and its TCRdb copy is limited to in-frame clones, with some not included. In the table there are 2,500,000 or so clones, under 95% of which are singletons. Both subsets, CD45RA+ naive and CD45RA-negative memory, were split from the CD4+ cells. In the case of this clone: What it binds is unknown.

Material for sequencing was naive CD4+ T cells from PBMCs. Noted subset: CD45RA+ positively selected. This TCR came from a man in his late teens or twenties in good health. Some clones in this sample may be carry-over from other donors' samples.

The CDR3 loop reads CASSLPGGGYNEQFF. The CDR3 DNA sequence: TGTGCCAGCAGTTTACCAGGAGGGGGATACAATGAGCAGTTCTTC. The chain recombines TRBV28 with TRBJ2-1, with D possibly called TRBD1 or TRBD2 (6 bases each). Germline values: CDR1 MDHEN, CDR2 SYDVKM. Trimming stripped 2 bases from V and 4 bases from J, with 12 bases between. The CDR3 contains 15 residues.